The clone carrying this T cell receptor (beta chain) was counted a few times. Time point meaning: after dendritic cell vaccination, including at tumor progression/relapse. Sequenced by immunoSEQ multiplex PCR; TCRdb stores in-frame clones only, minus some. Among 91,000 or so clones listed, 65% to 85% were seen once. This sample is drawn from a study of glioma-infiltrating T cells after dendritic cell vaccination. Losses at the gene ends were 4 bases for V and 3 bases for J; bases not matched to a gene: 9. Germline CDR1 and CDR2: SGHRS and YFSETQ. The CDR3 has 16 amino acids. This chain connects TRBV5-1 to TRBJ1-5, with TRBD1 identical over 8 bases. The clonotype originates from a human donor with glioblastoma. The material sequenced was blood, taken after dendritic cell vaccination. CDR3 sequence reads: CASSPTTGELNQPQHF. The CDR3 bases are TGCGCCAGCAGCCCGACGACAGGGGAGCTCAATCAGCCCCAGCATTTT.